The clone carrying this TCR beta chain was seen many times. Its antigen is unknown. This sample was included in a study of breast tumors, draining lymph nodes, adjacent tissues. Whole-study findings and limits: Data only fit, rather than demonstrated, lymph node origin of most tumor T cells.

The lymph nodes were axillary draining lymph nodes from breast cancer patients. TCRdb redid the calling of the multiplex PCR reads with MiXCR, one entry per CDR3 protein. The sample has about 110,000 distinct CDR3 sequences, around 30% seen once; the top ten hold less than 6%. This CDR3 comprises 16 residues. Looked up from germline, CDR1 is LGHNT and CDR2 is FRNRAP. Trimming removed 3 bases from V and 7 bases from J; junction bases left unmatched: 11. This receptor was taken from a female donor with breast cancer. Some clones in this sample may be carry-over from other donors' samples. The rearrangement joins TRBV12-5 to TRBJ2-1, with 8 bases lining up with TRBD2. Input material: axillary lymph node tissue. The CDR3 region has the DNA TGTGCTAGTGGTTTCGTACCGAATAGCGGGAAAAATGAGCAGTTCTTC. It yields the protein CASGFVPNSGKNEQFF.